What follows are 27 T cell receptor beta chains derived from one specimen sequenced in a study of technical replicates of blood from a handful of donors. Profiled with immunoSEQ multiplex PCR; TCRdb holds only in-frame clones, not every one. The top ten hold 0.2% to 0.3% of the sample, which has 80,000 to 90,000 clones, about 93% seen once. The sequencing sample was made of T cells isolated from PBMCs. These receptors all stem from a human donor in good health.

This chain connects TRBV28 to TRBJ2-7; maybe TRBD2 (5 bases). V lost 7 bases, J lost 1 base, and 20 bases lay in between. The CDR3 totals 16 residues. Germline CDR1 and CDR2: MDHEN and SYDVKM. CDR3 nucleotides: TGTGCCAGCAAAACCCCCTTTGATGAGGGATCCTACGAGCAGTACTTC. As protein: CASKTPFDEGSYEQYF.

The rearrangement uses TRBV6-1 and TRBJ2-3; D unresolved. This CDR3 spans 14 amino acids. The V gene's germline CDR1 is MNHNS and CDR2 SASEGT. The germline V and J ends were trimmed by 3 bases and 4 bases, with 11 bases remaining between them. The CDR3 sequence: CASSDRNSPDTQYF. The CDR3 DNA follows: TGTGCCAGCAGTGATCGGAACAGTCCAGATACGCAGTATTTT.

The V gene is TRBV5-1, the J gene TRBJ2-2; the match to TRBD2 covers 12 bases. The length of the CDR3 is 19 residues. Trimming at V came to 1 base and at J to 1 base, leaving 8 bases not matched to a gene. Looked up from germline, CDR1 is SGHRS and CDR2 is YFSETQ. The CDR3: CASSLYPGLAGRNTGELFF. In DNA, the CDR3 is TGCGCCAGCAGCTTGTATCCCGGACTAGCGGGAAGGAACACCGGGGAGCTGTTTTTT. The variable domain in full, completed from reference TRBV5-1 and TRBJ2-2, reads KAGVTQTPRYLIKTRGQQVTLSCSPISGHRSVSWYQQTPGQGLQFLFEYFSETQRNKGNFPGRFSGRQFSNSRSEMNVSTLELGDSALYLCASSLYPGLAGRNTGELFFGEGSRLTVL.

This chain links TRBV10-2 with TRBJ2-3; the match to TRBD2 covers 9 bases. This CDR3 comprises 16 residues. J lost 5 bases, V lost 6 bases, and 12 bases had no gene match. Germline V lookup: CDR1 WSHSY, CDR2 SAAADI. The chain's CDR3 is CASRDGLATVQDTQYF. CDR3 nucleotides: TGCGCCAGCAGAGACGGACTAGCGACGGTACAAGATACGCAGTATTTT.

This rearrangement joins TRBV4-1 to TRBJ1-3; no firm D call. Looked up from germline, CDR1 is MGHRA and CDR2 is YSYEKL. The ends were cut back, 3 bases at V and 0 bases at J, with 9 bases in the middle. This CDR3 is 15 amino acids long. The CDR3 bases are TGCGCCAGCAGCCACCTTAAGAGCTCTGGAAACACCATATATTTT. Encoded protein: CASSHLKSSGNTIYF.

The rearrangement joins TRBV18 to TRBJ2-2, with no clear D. V lost 3 bases and J lost 1, with 6 bases in between. CDR3 size: 14 residues. The germline V gene has CDR1 KGHSH and CDR2 LQKENI. In nucleotides, the CDR3 is TGTGCCAGCTCACCTCCGGGGAACACCGGGGAGCTGTTTTTT. It yields the protein CASSPPGNTGELFF.

The chain has TRBV5-1 and TRBJ2-3; D is perhaps TRBD2 (7 bases). CDR3 length: 14 amino acids. V was pared by 6 bases and J by 2 bases, with 13 bases between. Germline V CDR1 and CDR2: SGHRS, YFSETQ. The CDR3 spells CASMGGAYTDTQYF. The CDR3 bases are TGCGCCAGCATGGGGGGGGCGTACACAGATACGCAGTATTTT.

The chain combines TRBV5-5 with TRBJ2-7, with 9 bases aligning to TRBD1. The length of the CDR3 is 14 residues. The ends lost 4 bases at V and 4 bases at J; junction bases unmatched: 6. The germline gives CDR1 SGHKS, CDR2 YYEKEE (reference sequence). CDR3 protein: CASSLGDRAYEQYF. The CDR3 bases are TGTGCCAGCAGCCTTGGGGACAGGGCATACGAGCAGTACTTC.

CDR3 in amino acids: CASSSPSGTTYEQYF. For the CDR3, the DNA is TGTGCCAGCAGTTCTCCTAGCGGGACTACCTACGAGCAGTACTTC. This rearrangement joins TRBV6-6 to TRBJ2-7; TRBD2 matches at 9 bases. Trimming took 4 bases from V and 2 from J; bases not matched to a gene: 6. The germline gives CDR1 MNHNY, CDR2 SVGAGI (reference sequence). The CDR3 spans 15 residues.

The V and J genes are TRBV19 and TRBJ2-2; 9 bases agree with TRBD2. J lost 6 bases, V lost 11 bases, and 10 bases had no gene match. CDR3 length: 14 residues. Germline loops: CDR1 LNHDA, CDR2 SQIVND (reference sequence). Written as DNA, the CDR3 is TGTGCCTCCCTCCCCTTAGCGGGAGCCGGGGAGCTGTTTTTT. It is translated as CASLPLAGAGELFF.

The chain recombines TRBV5-4 with TRBJ2-7, with D perhaps TRBD1 (5 bases). The CDR3 extends over 14 amino acids. The germline V and J ends were trimmed by 0 bases and 6 bases, with 13 bases remaining between them. CDR1 and CDR2 from the germline V gene are SGHNT and YYREEE (reference sequence). CDR3 in DNA: TGTGCCAGCAGCTTGGGTGGATTAAGGGGCGAGCAGTACTTC. Translated: CASSLGGLRGEQYF.

This clone was recorded once. In nucleotides, the CDR3 is TGCAGCGTTGGCCAGGGGGGCCAGAATGAGCAGTTCTTC. Residues: CSVGQGGQNEQFF. This sequence joins TRBV29-1 and TRBJ2-1, with TRBD1 as a possible D gene (7 bases). The CDR3 loop spans 13 amino acids. V lost 4 bases, J lost 7 bases, and 14 bases lay in between. Per germline, CDR1 SQVTM and CDR2 ANQGSEA.

The genes are TRBV27 and TRBJ1-2; 8 bases align to TRBD1. The CDR3 loop spans 13 amino acids. The J segment lost 4 bases and the V segment lost 2 bases, leaving 0 bases of the junction unmatched. Germline CDR1 is MNHEY and CDR2 is SMNVEV (reference sequence). CDR3 protein: CASSLGTGYGYTF. CDR3 nucleotide sequence: TGTGCCAGCAGTTTAGGGACAGGCTATGGCTACACCTTC.

Only one count was recorded for this clone. The V gene is TRBV14, the J gene TRBJ2-5; 10 nucleotides match TRBD1. The CDR3 covers 16 residues. Looked up from germline, CDR1 is SGHDN and CDR2 is FVKESK. V lost 5 bases, J lost 5 bases, and 11 bases stayed unmatched. CDR3 loop: CASSIRDRGRVETQYF. Here the CDR3 DNA reads TGTGCCAGCAGCATCCGGGACAGGGGCAGGGTGGAGACCCAGTACTTC.

V gene TRBV19 combines with J gene TRBJ1-4, with TRBD1 matching 9 bases. The CDR3 sequence is 13 residues long. J was trimmed by 8 bases and V by 7 bases; bases with no gene match: 5. The germline V gene encodes CDR1 LNHDA and CDR2 SQIVND (reference sequence). CDR3 nucleotides: TGTGCCAGTAAAGACAGGGGGGAAGAAAAACTGTTTTTT. Translating gives CASKDRGEEKLFF.

The CDR3 reads CAWSLKLAIGDTQYF. The CDR3 bases are TGTGCCTGGAGTCTAAAACTAGCGATAGGGGATACGCAGTATTTT. The chain has TRBV30 and TRBJ2-3; 7 bases agree with TRBD2. The V gene's germline CDR1 is GTSNPN and CDR2 SVGIG (reference sequence). This CDR3 is 15 amino acids long. V lost 2 bases, J lost 6 bases, and 11 bases stayed unmatched.

The V and J genes are TRBV15 and TRBJ2-1; D is unresolved. Per the germline V gene, CDR1 is LNHNV and CDR2 is YYDKDF (reference sequence). The CDR3 spans 13 residues. Trimming removed 2 bases at V and 4 bases at J, with 6 bases between. This chain's CDR3 is CATSRQNYNEQFF. The CDR3 DNA is TGTGCCACCAGCAGACAGAATTACAATGAGCAGTTCTTC.

This chain uses TRBV12-5 with TRBJ2-1; TRBD2 might be the D (6 bases). Looked up from germline, CDR1 is LGHNT and CDR2 is FRNRAP. This CDR3 contains 16 residues. With 5 bases removed from V and 2 bases from J, the gap between germline ends came to 16 bases. The chain's CDR3 is CASGLIGSGPYNEQFF. CDR3 nucleotide sequence: TGTGCTAGTGGTCTCATCGGAAGCGGGCCCTACAATGAGCAGTTCTTC.

The V gene is TRBV2, the J gene TRBJ2-1; 11 bases are shared with TRBD2. V gave up 1 base and J gave up 0 bases; unmatched junction bases: 2. There are 17 residues in the CDR3. Looked up from germline, CDR1 is SNHLY and CDR2 is FYNNEI. The CDR3 spells CASSEDTSGSSYNEQFF. The CDR3 nucleotides read TGTGCCAGCAGTGAAGACACTAGCGGGAGCTCCTACAATGAGCAGTTCTTC.

The gene calls are TRBV14 and TRBJ2-3; possible D gene TRBD2, 5 bases. This CDR3 contains 17 residues. CDR1 and CDR2 from the germline V gene are SGHDN and FVKESK. Trimming cost V 1 base and J 2 bases, with 16 bases left between them. CDR3: CASSQVIPTGVTDTQYF. For the CDR3, the DNA is TGTGCCAGCAGCCAAGTCATCCCGACCGGGGTCACAGATACGCAGTATTTT. The entire variable domain, with the rest obtained from reference TRBV14 and TRBJ2-3, is as follows: EAGVTQFPSHSVIEKGQTVTLRCDPISGHDNLYWYRRVMGKEIKFLLHFVKESKQDESGMPNNRFLAERTGGTYSTLKVQPAELEDSGVYFCASSQVIPTGVTDTQYFGPGTRLTVL.

This sequence joins TRBV27 and TRBJ1-1; 7 nucleotides align to TRBD1. V dropped 6 bases and J dropped 0; count of bases not matched to a gene: 13. Germline assignment: CDR1 MNHEY and CDR2 SMNVEV (reference sequence). CDR3 length: 17 residues. CDR3 loop: CASSRSPRQGMNTEAFF. CDR3 nucleotide sequence: TGTGCCAGCAGCCGATCCCCTAGACAGGGAATGAACACTGAAGCTTTCTTT.

This chain connects TRBV14 to TRBJ2-7; D not resolved. Germline V gene lookup returns CDR1 SGHDN and CDR2 FVKESK. The CDR3 is 13 amino acids. The germline V and J ends were trimmed by 2 bases and 3 bases, with 8 bases remaining between them. The CDR3 bases are TGTGCCAGCAGCCAAAATCGGGTCTACGAGCAGTACTTC. Residues: CASSQNRVYEQYF.

The genes are TRBV7-9 and TRBJ2-3; D remains unclear. CDR1 is SEHNR, CDR2 FQNEAQ, per germline (reference sequence). CDR3 length equals 16 residues. Trimming cost V 0 bases and J 0 bases, with 10 bases left between them. The CDR3 is CASSLAQQLSTDTQYF. In DNA form, the CDR3 reads TGTGCCAGCAGCTTAGCGCAACAGCTTAGCACAGATACGCAGTATTTT.

This chain uses TRBV2 with TRBJ1-1; the D is unclear. Trimming stripped 8 bases from V and 0 bases from J, with 10 bases between. Germline V lookup: CDR1 SNHLY, CDR2 FYNNEI. This CDR3 contains 13 residues. CDR3 nucleotides: TGTGCCAGCGAGAGGGAAATGAACACTGAAGCTTTCTTT. Encoded protein: CASEREMNTEAFF.

The chain has TRBV2 and TRBJ2-2; tentatively, D is TRBD1 (5 bases). The ends were cut back, 4 bases at V and 3 bases at J, with 18 bases in the middle. The CDR3 extends over 17 amino acids. Germline V gene data show CDR1 as SNHLY and CDR2 as FYNNEI. The CDR3 spells CASSGARNRGYTGELFF. The CDR3 region has the DNA TGTGCCAGCAGTGGCGCCCGGAATAGGGGATACACCGGGGAGCTGTTTTTT.

The chain uses TRBV2 and TRBJ1-1, with D possibly being TRBD1 (5 bases). Trimming took 6 bases from V and 4 from J, leaving 9 bases between them. Germline assignment: CDR1 SNHLY and CDR2 FYNNEI. The CDR3 has 12 residues. The CDR3 here is CASSGGGTEAFF. CDR3 in DNA: TGTGCCAGCAGCGGGGGGGGCACTGAAGCTTTCTTT.

The J gene is TRBJ2-3, the V gene TRBV6-5; D is perhaps TRBD1 (5 bases). CDR3 size: 12 residues. V gave up 10 bases and J gave up 2 bases, with 10 bases separating them. Germline CDR1 is MNHEY and CDR2 is SVGAGI. CDR3 nucleotides: TGTGCCACCAGACAGTCCACAGATACGCAGTATTTT. It encodes CATRQSTDTQYF.